This is a list of T cell receptor beta chains from one sample in a study of blood T cell repertoires in COVID-19. Here immunoSEQ multiplex PCR was the method, and the copy in TCRdb shows in-frame clones only, minus some. The sample holds 150,000 to 200,000 clones; roughly 90% are singletons and the top ten take 5% to 8.5%. Sequencing input: PBMCs or T cells enriched from blood (not recorded which). The receptors originated from a woman between 50 and 59 years old who had recovered from COVID-19. CDR3s include the opening cysteine and the closing phenylalanine or tryptophan. The D gene is left open where the match is weak. Size tells how often a clone was seen (once, few, many) or the class of an expanded clone, and some rows leave it out.

clone_size	v_call	d_call	j_call	cdr3_nt	cdr3_aa
.	TRBV29-1	TRBD2	TRBJ2-2	TGCAGCGCTATAGCGGGGGGGAACACCGGGGAGCTGTTTTTT	CSAIAGGNTGELFF
.	TRBV4-3	TRBD2	TRBJ2-2	TGCGCCAGCAGCCAAGATAGGACTAGCGGGTTCTGGGAGCTGTTTTTT	CASSQDRTSGFWELFF
.	TRBV19	.	TRBJ2-1	TGTGCCAGTGGGGGGGGCAGGGAAGAAAGGAATGAGCAGTTCTTC	CASGGGREERNEQFF
.	TRBV30	TRBD1	TRBJ1-2	TGTGCCTGGGGGACAGGCAGTAACTATGGCTACACCTTC	CAWGTGSNYGYTF
.	TRBV27	TRBD2	TRBJ2-2	TGTGCCAGCCGGGGGGGCACCGGGGAGCTGTTTTTT	CASRGGTGELFF
.	TRBV5-1	.	TRBJ1-1	TGCGCCAGCAGCTTGGCGGGTACAGGGAACACTGAAGCTTTCTTT	CASSLAGTGNTEAFF
.	TRBV25-1	.	TRBJ1-2	TGTGCCAGCAGTGATGCAGGCTACTATGGCTACACCTTC	CASSDAGYYGYTF
.	TRBV15	TRBD1	TRBJ2-7	TGTGCCACCAGCAGAGGACAGGGAGTGGCCCAGCAGTACTTC	CATSRGQGVAQQYF
.	TRBV18	.	TRBJ2-2	TGTGCCAGCTCACCCGACAGGACTAACACCGGGGAGCTGTTTTTT	CASSPDRTNTGELFF
.	TRBV4-2	.	TRBJ2-5	TGTGCCAGCAGCTCCCGAGCGGGTGCGGTTCAAGAGACCCAGTACTTC	CASSSRAGAVQETQYF
.	TRBV2	TRBD1	TRBJ2-1	TGTGCCAGCAGACGTGACAGGGTCTCCTACAATGAGCAGTTCTTC	CASRRDRVSYNEQFF
once	TRBV27	TRBD1	TRBJ2-7	TGTGCCAAACGACGGGGACAGGCTGGGGAAACCTACGAGCAGTACTTC	CAKRRGQAGETYEQYF